This is a list of T cell receptor beta chains from one sample in a study of T cells in Graves' hyperthyroidism and ophthalmopathy. From the multiplex PCR reads, TCRdb called clonotypes with MiXCR, one entry per CDR3 protein. The sample carries around 450,000 distinct CDR3 sequences, approximately 14% recorded once. Sequences were obtained from blood. The receptors shown here come from a woman aged 18-35 years with Graves' hyperthyroidism. Both conserved end residues are part of each CDR3. The D gene is left open where the match is weak. Only some rows state a clone size, as once, few, many or a class for expanded clones.

v_gene: TRBV7-2
j_gene: TRBJ1-5
abundance: .
d_gene: .
CDR3nt: TGTGCCAGCAGCCCCCAGGTCGATAGCAATCAGCCCCAGCATTTT
CDR3aa: CASSPQVDSNQPQHF

v_gene: TRBV12-3/TRBV12-4
j_gene: TRBJ1-1
abundance: many
d_gene: TRBD1
CDR3nt: TGTGCCAGCAGGCCAACGGGGACAGTCGAAGCTTTCTTT
CDR3aa: CASRPTGTVEAFF

v_gene: TRBV9
j_gene: TRBJ1-3
abundance: .
d_gene: .
CDR3nt: TGTGCCAGCAGCGTAGATAGTGGAAACACCATATATTTT
CDR3aa: CASSVDSGNTIYF

v_gene: TRBV25-1
j_gene: TRBJ2-5
abundance: few
d_gene: .
CDR3nt: TGTGCCAGCAGTGAATACCTTAATCGCCTGGGACTGCAAGAGACCCAGTACTTC
CDR3aa: CASSEYLNRLGLQETQYF

v_gene: TRBV7-2
j_gene: TRBJ2-7
abundance: many
d_gene: .
CDR3nt: TGTGCCAGCAGCAATGGACTTCCGGGTTACGAGCAGTACTTC
CDR3aa: CASSNGLPGYEQYF

v_gene: TRBV7-9
j_gene: TRBJ2-5
abundance: many
d_gene: .
CDR3nt: TGTGCCAGCAGCTTTTCGTACCAAGAGACCCAGTACTTC
CDR3aa: CASSFSYQETQYF

v_gene: TRBV5-1
j_gene: TRBJ2-3
abundance: .
d_gene: TRBD1
CDR3nt: TGCGCCAGCAGCTCAGGGGGCGGCACAGATACGCAGTATTTT
CDR3aa: CASSSGGGTDTQYF

v_gene: TRBV28
j_gene: TRBJ2-7
abundance: many
d_gene: .
CDR3nt: TGTGCCAGCAGTGGAACAGGGTTATCATCCTACGAGCAGTACTTC
CDR3aa: CASSGTGLSSYEQYF

v_gene: TRBV19
j_gene: TRBJ2-7
abundance: few
d_gene: TRBD2
CDR3nt: TGTGCCAGTAGTATGGCGGGGGGGCAGGTGAGCTCCTACGAGCAGTACTTC
CDR3aa: CASSMAGGQVSSYEQYF

v_gene: TRBV2
j_gene: TRBJ2-7
abundance: many
d_gene: .
CDR3nt: TGTGCCAGCAGAAAGATCGGAGGGGCCTCCTACGAGCAGTACTTC
CDR3aa: CASRKIGGASYEQYF

v_gene: TRBV28
j_gene: TRBJ1-4
abundance: .
d_gene: .
CDR3nt: TGTGCCAGCAGTTGGGGGGCGTCTAGGGAAAAACTGTTTTTT
CDR3aa: CASSWGASREKLFF

v_gene: TRBV11-3
j_gene: TRBJ2-7
abundance: many
d_gene: .
CDR3nt: TGTGCCAGCAGCTTAGTCGCCTTTGGAGAGCAGTACTTC
CDR3aa: CASSLVAFGEQYF

v_gene: TRBV10-3
j_gene: TRBJ2-7
abundance: many
d_gene: .
CDR3nt: TGTGCCATCAAAGGTTCGGCAGACGCCTACGAGCAGTACTTC
CDR3aa: CAIKGSADAYEQYF

v_gene: TRBV19
j_gene: TRBJ2-3
abundance: few
d_gene: TRBD2
CDR3nt: TGTGCCAGTAGACCAAGCGGGAGTAGAGATACGCAGTATTTT
CDR3aa: CASRPSGSRDTQYF

v_gene: TRBV20-1
j_gene: TRBJ2-7
abundance: .
d_gene: .
CDR3nt: TGCAGTGCTACCTTGGGCGGGGCCAGCTCCTACGAGCAGTACTTC
CDR3aa: CSATLGGASSYEQYF

v_gene: TRBV10-3
j_gene: TRBJ1-1
abundance: many
d_gene: .
CDR3nt: TGTGCCATCAGTGAGTCAGTGTTCCCAGGCGGAAACACTGAAGCTTTCTTT
CDR3aa: CAISESVFPGGNTEAFF

v_gene: TRBV6-4
j_gene: TRBJ2-2
abundance: many
d_gene: TRBD2
CDR3nt: TGTGCCAGCAGTCGCGGGAGGGAAACCGGGGAGCTGTTTTTT
CDR3aa: CASSRGRETGELFF

v_gene: TRBV28
j_gene: TRBJ2-7
abundance: many
d_gene: .
CDR3nt: TGTGCCAGCAGTCCTGAGATCTACGAGCAGTACTTC
CDR3aa: CASSPEIYEQYF

v_gene: TRBV10-2
j_gene: TRBJ2-2
abundance: few
d_gene: TRBD2
CDR3nt: TGCGCCAGCAATTCCGCGGGAGACTTGGGGGAGCTGTTTTTT
CDR3aa: CASNSAGDLGELFF

v_gene: TRBV29-1
j_gene: TRBJ2-7
abundance: .
d_gene: TRBD2
CDR3nt: TGCAGCGTTCGTGAGCGGGGCTACGAGCAGTACTTC
CDR3aa: CSVRERGYEQYF

v_gene: TRBV20-1
j_gene: TRBJ2-5
abundance: .
d_gene: TRBD1
CDR3nt: TGCAGTGCCTCAGCGAGGGGGCGGGAGACCCAGTACTTC
CDR3aa: CSASARGRETQYF

v_gene: TRBV19
j_gene: TRBJ1-2
abundance: few
d_gene: .
CDR3nt: TGTGCCAGTAGAGATATAGCTAACTATGGCTACACCTTC
CDR3aa: CASRDIANYGYTF

v_gene: TRBV4-1
j_gene: TRBJ2-2
abundance: few
d_gene: TRBD2
CDR3nt: TGCGCCAGCAGCCGAATAGCGGGAGTCCCCGGGGAGCTGTTTTTT
CDR3aa: CASSRIAGVPGELFF

v_gene: TRBV5-4
j_gene: TRBJ1-3
abundance: .
d_gene: .
CDR3nt: TGTGCCAGCAGCTTGTATGGCCAGCCCTCTGGAAACACCATATATTTT
CDR3aa: CASSLYGQPSGNTIYF

v_gene: TRBV6-1
j_gene: TRBJ1-2
abundance: few
d_gene: TRBD1
CDR3nt: TGTGCCAGCAGTGGACCCGGGACAGGTCCAGGCTACACCTTC
CDR3aa: CASSGPGTGPGYTF

v_gene: TRBV10-1
j_gene: TRBJ2-5
abundance: few
d_gene: .
CDR3nt: TGCGCCAGCAGTGCGGGACAAGAGACCCAGTACTTC
CDR3aa: CASSAGQETQYF

v_gene: TRBV10-3
j_gene: TRBJ1-5
abundance: .
d_gene: .
CDR3nt: TGTGCCATCAGTGAGGACGCCCTCCCCGGGCCCCAGCATTTT
CDR3aa: CAISEDALPGPQHF

v_gene: TRBV3-1
j_gene: TRBJ2-1
abundance: few
d_gene: TRBD1
CDR3nt: TGTGCCAGCAGCGGCGCCGGGACAGGGCTCTACAATGAGCAGTTCTTC
CDR3aa: CASSGAGTGLYNEQFF

v_gene: TRBV9
j_gene: TRBJ2-5
abundance: .
d_gene: .
CDR3nt: TGTGCCAGCAGCCCAAGGGGGGACCTAGACTATGAAGAGACCCAGTACTTC
CDR3aa: CASSPRGDLDYEETQYF

v_gene: TRBV2
j_gene: TRBJ1-4
abundance: many
d_gene: .
CDR3nt: TGTGCCAGCAGTGAAGCGTCATGGATAGAAGCGGGTGAAAAACTGTTTTTT
CDR3aa: CASSEASWIEAGEKLFF

v_gene: TRBV7-3
j_gene: TRBJ2-5
abundance: many
d_gene: TRBD2
CDR3nt: TGTGCCAGCAGCTTAAGAGCGGGAGGGCGGGAGACCCAGTACTTC
CDR3aa: CASSLRAGGRETQYF

v_gene: TRBV29-1
j_gene: TRBJ2-5
abundance: many
d_gene: TRBD2
CDR3nt: TGCAGCGTTCGTCTAGCGGGAGGTCCCCCGTACTTC
CDR3aa: CSVRLAGGPPYF

v_gene: TRBV10-3
j_gene: TRBJ1-1
abundance: many
d_gene: .
CDR3nt: TGTGCCATCAGTGTTTCATCAGAGAACACTGAAGCTTTCTTT
CDR3aa: CAISVSSENTEAFF

v_gene: TRBV25-1
j_gene: TRBJ1-4
abundance: .
d_gene: TRBD1
CDR3nt: TGTGCCAGCAGTGGCGTCGGGACAGGGGACGAAAAACTGTTTTTT
CDR3aa: CASSGVGTGDEKLFF

v_gene: TRBV5-1
j_gene: TRBJ1-1
abundance: many
d_gene: .
CDR3nt: TGCGCCAGCAACCCCGGGGGGGGGAACACTGAAGCTTTCTTT
CDR3aa: CASNPGGGNTEAFF

v_gene: TRBV29-1
j_gene: TRBJ2-1
abundance: many
d_gene: .
CDR3nt: TGCAGCGTTGATGGGCTAGCAGCATACAATGAGCAGTTCTTC
CDR3aa: CSVDGLAAYNEQFF

v_gene: TRBV28
j_gene: TRBJ2-1
abundance: many
d_gene: .
CDR3nt: TGTGCCAGCAGTCCTACACCGGGTAGAACCAAGAATGAGCAGTTCTTC
CDR3aa: CASSPTPGRTKNEQFF

v_gene: TRBV14
j_gene: TRBJ2-2
abundance: .
d_gene: TRBD1
CDR3nt: TGTGCCAGCAGCCAAGATGTTCAGGGGGCCGGAGGGGAGCTGTTTTTT
CDR3aa: CASSQDVQGAGGELFF

v_gene: TRBV3-1
j_gene: TRBJ1-6
abundance: many
d_gene: .
CDR3nt: TGTGCCAGCAGCCAAGATCAGGCAGCTAATTCACCCCTCCACTTT
CDR3aa: CASSQDQAANSPLHF

v_gene: TRBV12-3/TRBV12-4
j_gene: TRBJ2-7
abundance: many
d_gene: TRBD1
CDR3nt: TGTGCCAGCAGCCGCGACAGGGGAACATCCTACGAGCAGTACTTC
CDR3aa: CASSRDRGTSYEQYF

v_gene: TRBV11-1
j_gene: TRBJ2-7
abundance: many
d_gene: TRBD2
CDR3nt: TGTGCCAGCAGCTTAGTCTCTAGCGGCTACGAGCAGTACTTC
CDR3aa: CASSLVSSGYEQYF

v_gene: TRBV15
j_gene: TRBJ1-2
abundance: few
d_gene: .
CDR3nt: TGTGCCACCAGCAGAGTTTCCAGGGACTATGGCTACACCTTC
CDR3aa: CATSRVSRDYGYTF

v_gene: TRBV28
j_gene: TRBJ2-1
abundance: many
d_gene: .
CDR3nt: TGTGCCAGCAGTTTATTAGGGGGGTACTACAATGAGCAGTTCTTC
CDR3aa: CASSLLGGYYNEQFF

v_gene: TRBV12-3/TRBV12-4
j_gene: TRBJ2-3
abundance: many
d_gene: TRBD2
CDR3nt: TGTGCCAGCAGGTCTAGCGGGGGCACAGATACGCAGTATTTT
CDR3aa: CASRSSGGTDTQYF

v_gene: TRBV29-1
j_gene: TRBJ1-1
abundance: many
d_gene: TRBD1
CDR3nt: TGCAGCGTTGCCGGGACAGGGGGCTTCATGAACACTGAAGCTTTCTTT
CDR3aa: CSVAGTGGFMNTEAFF

v_gene: TRBV19
j_gene: TRBJ2-5
abundance: .
d_gene: TRBD1
CDR3nt: TGTGCCAGTAGGAAGGGACAGGGGAAGACCCAGTACTTC
CDR3aa: CASRKGQGKTQYF

v_gene: TRBV5-1
j_gene: TRBJ2-1
abundance: .
d_gene: TRBD2
CDR3nt: TGCGCCAGCAGCTTCCCACTAGCGGGAGTGGATGAGCAGTTCTTC
CDR3aa: CASSFPLAGVDEQFF

v_gene: TRBV10-3
j_gene: TRBJ2-1
abundance: many
d_gene: TRBD1
CDR3nt: TGTGCCATCAGTGGGCAGGGGGCTTACAATGAGCAGTTCTTC
CDR3aa: CAISGQGAYNEQFF

v_gene: TRBV5-1
j_gene: TRBJ1-1
abundance: many
d_gene: TRBD1
CDR3nt: TGCGCCAGCAGCCCAGGGACAGGCCCGAACACTGAAGCTTTCTTT
CDR3aa: CASSPGTGPNTEAFF

v_gene: TRBV5-1
j_gene: TRBJ2-7
abundance: .
d_gene: .
CDR3nt: TGCGCCAGCAGCTTGGCCCCGGGGGCCTCCTACGAGCAGTACTTC
CDR3aa: CASSLAPGASYEQYF

v_gene: TRBV5-4
j_gene: TRBJ1-4
abundance: few
d_gene: .
CDR3nt: TGTGCCAGCAGCTTGGTGGGATATAATGAAAAACTGTTTTTT
CDR3aa: CASSLVGYNEKLFF

v_gene: TRBV12-3/TRBV12-4
j_gene: TRBJ2-5
abundance: many
d_gene: .
CDR3nt: TGTGCCAGCAGTTTTGGGCAGGGAAGAGAGACCCAGTACTTC
CDR3aa: CASSFGQGRETQYF

v_gene: TRBV20-1
j_gene: TRBJ2-7
abundance: many
d_gene: .
CDR3nt: TGCAGTGCTAGCCGGGGGAGGATCTACGAGCAGTACTTC
CDR3aa: CSASRGRIYEQYF

v_gene: TRBV20-1
j_gene: TRBJ2-5
abundance: few
d_gene: TRBD2
CDR3nt: TGCAGTGCTAGAGATACTGCCCCCAGAGGTCTAGCGGAACAAGAGACCCAGTACTTC
CDR3aa: CSARDTAPRGLAEQETQYF